The 31 T cell receptor beta chains listed next were all sequenced from one sample in a study of blood T cell repertoires in COVID-19. This table comes from immunoSEQ multiplex PCR, and its TCRdb copy is limited to in-frame clones, with some not included. The table records about 64,000 clones, about 88% of them present only once. The source material was peripheral blood. Source of these receptors: a man aged 70-80 years with acute or convalescent COVID-19.

The chain links TRBV6-5 to TRBJ1-3; weak D call: TRBD1 (5 bases). The CDR3 has 15 amino acids. V shed 2 bases and J shed 0 bases, with 8 bases lying between them. Germline V gene data show CDR1 as MNHEY and CDR2 as SVGAGI. The CDR3 sequence: CASSYGGDSGNTIYF. The CDR3 coding sequence is TGTGCCAGCAGTTACGGAGGGGACTCTGGAAACACCATATATTTT.

This clone appeared a single time. The CDR3 DNA reads as TGTGCCAGCAGCTTGGCCTCAGGGTCAGGAGATACGCAGTATTTT. Translated, it gives CASSLASGSGDTQYF. The V and J genes are TRBV5-4 and TRBJ2-3; a weak D match, TRBD1 (5 bases). Trimming removed 0 bases from V and 5 bases from J, with 13 bases in between. CDR3 length equals 15 residues. The germline V gene encodes CDR1 SGHNT and CDR2 YYREEE (reference sequence). Using reference TRBV5-4 and TRBJ2-3 for the parts outside the CDR3, the full variable domain is ETGVTQSPTHLIKTRGQQVTLRCSSQSGHNTVSWYQQALGQGPQFIFQYYREEENGRGNFPPRFSGLQFPNYSSELNVNALELDDSALYLCASSLASGSGDTQYFGPGTRLTVL.

This clone has just one count. The chain links TRBV5-1 to TRBJ1-5; D perhaps matches TRBD1 (5 bases). Trimming shortened V by 0 bases and J by 3 bases, and 10 bases separated the two germline ends. The CDR3 is 15 amino acids. Per germline, CDR1 SGHRS and CDR2 YFSETQ. CDR3 DNA sequence: TGCGCCAGCAGCTTGGAGGCAGGGTTCAATCAGCCCCAGCATTTT. Its protein is CASSLEAGFNQPQHF. Variable domain in full (rest from reference TRBV5-1 and TRBJ1-5): KAGVTQTPRYLIKTRGQQVTLSCSPISGHRSVSWYQQTPGQGLQFLFEYFSETQRNKGNFPGRFSGRQFSNSRSEMNVSTLELGDSALYLCASSLEAGFNQPQHFGDGTRLSIL.

The chain employs TRBV24-1 and TRBJ1-5; perhaps TRBD1 as D (6 bases). The CDR3 consists of 17 residues. The germline V and J ends were trimmed by 9 bases and 0 bases, with 20 bases remaining between them. Germline CDR1 KGHDR, CDR2 SFDVKD. The CDR3 loop reads CATASGTYKDSNQPQHF. In DNA, the CDR3 is TGTGCCACCGCATCCGGGACATACAAGGATAGCAATCAGCCCCAGCATTTT.

CDR3 sequence reads: CASSQHIQGAYGNTIYF. CDR3 sequence (DNA): TGCGCCAGCAGCCAACATATCCAGGGGGCTTATGGAAACACCATATATTTT. The chain carries TRBV4-3 and TRBJ1-3; 8 bases are a match to TRBD1. J lost 3 bases, V lost 2 bases, and 9 bases had no gene match. This CDR3 contains 17 residues. Germline V gives CDR1 LGHNA, CDR2 YSLEER.

The table lists this clone with a count of one. The chain carries TRBV6-1 and TRBJ1-2, with 10 bases matching TRBD1. From germline, CDR1 is MNHNS and CDR2 SASEGT. V lost 4 bases, J lost 4 bases, and 9 bases stayed unmatched. The CDR3 runs 16 residues. CDR3 loop: CASSGPGTGASYGYTF. The CDR3 nucleotides read TGTGCCAGCAGTGGACCCGGGACAGGGGCAAGCTATGGCTACACCTTC.

This sequence joins TRBV4-1 and TRBJ1-1; D unresolved. V dropped 5 bases and J dropped 2 bases, with 6 bases sitting between them. CDR1 is MGHRA, CDR2 YSYEKL, per germline. This CDR3 region has 12 residues. Here the CDR3 reads CASSGLNTEAFF. CDR3 nucleotide sequence: TGCGCCAGCAGCGGGCTTAACACTGAAGCTTTCTTT.

The chain joins TRBV19 to TRBJ2-1; maybe TRBD1 (6 bases). V was shortened by 3 bases and J by 4 bases, with 13 bases between the two germline ends. The germline CDR1 and CDR2 sequences are LNHDA and SQIVND (reference sequence). The CDR3 extends over 15 amino acids. CDR3 sequence reads: CASSMVGTSYNEQFF. The DNA for the CDR3 is TGTGCCAGTAGTATGGTTGGGACATCTTACAATGAGCAGTTCTTC. The full variable domain, with the rest looked up from reference TRBV19 and TRBJ2-1, is DGGITQSPKYLFRKEGQNVTLSCEQNLNHDAMYWYRQDPGQGLRLIYYSQIVNDFQKGDIAEGYSVSREKKESFPLTVTSAQKNPTAFYLCASSMVGTSYNEQFFGPGTRLTVL.

The chain joins TRBV3-1 (or the pseudogene TRBV3-2) to TRBJ2-7; weak D call: TRBD2 (5 bases). V lost 3 bases to trimming and J lost 1 base, with 7 bases between them. This CDR3 is built from 13 residues. The germline gives CDR1 LGHDT, CDR2 YNNKEL (reference sequence). As DNA, the CDR3 is TGTGCCAGCAGCCAGAGAGGGTCCTACGAGCAGTACTTC. Translating gives CASSQRGSYEQYF.

Remarks on this clone: Other DNA sequences from this sample encode an identical CDR3 as well. The V and J genes are TRBV5-1 and TRBJ1-2; the match to TRBD1 covers 9 bases. The V gene's germline CDR1 is SGHRS and CDR2 YFSETQ. The V gene end was trimmed by 3 bases and the J gene end by 7 bases; junction bases not matched to a gene: 7. This CDR3 has 14 residues. CDR3 DNA: TGCGCCAGCAGCTCCACAGGGGGCTCTCGTGGCTACACCTTC. Amino acids: CASSSTGGSRGYTF. Together with reference TRBV5-1 and TRBJ1-2, the CDR3 gives the full variable domain: KAGVTQTPRYLIKTRGQQVTLSCSPISGHRSVSWYQQTPGQGLQFLFEYFSETQRNKGNFPGRFSGRQFSNSRSEMNVSTLELGDSALYLCASSSTGGSRGYTFGSGTRLTVV.

The chain recombines TRBV7-3 with TRBJ2-3; 10 bases are shared with TRBD2. Looked up from germline, CDR1 is SGHTA and CDR2 is FQGTGA. This CDR3 contains 14 residues. The V segment lost 4 bases and the J segment 5 bases; nucleotides outside the gene matches: 3. This CDR3 is CASSSAGGIDTQYF. The CDR3 nucleotides read TGTGCCAGCAGCTCAGCGGGGGGGATAGATACGCAGTATTTT.

The chain recombines TRBV28 with TRBJ1-6, with 9 bases aligning to TRBD1. CDR1 and CDR2 from the germline V gene are MDHEN and SYDVKM. The V and J ends lost 5 bases and 7 bases, in that order; junction bases with no gene match: 6. CDR3 length: 15 amino acids. CDR3: CASSPRQGGNSPLHF. DNA for the CDR3: TGTGCCAGCAGTCCCCGACAGGGGGGAAATTCACCCCTCCACTTT.

This chain uses TRBV9 with TRBJ2-4, with D perhaps matching TRBD1 (6 bases). Trimming pared 3 bases from V and 6 bases from J, leaving 13 bases between. This CDR3 is built from 14 residues. Germline assignment: CDR1 SGDLS and CDR2 YYNGEE. The CDR3 protein is CASSADRIGNIQYF. Here the CDR3 DNA reads TGTGCCAGCAGCGCAGACAGGATTGGAAACATTCAGTACTTC.

The chain combines TRBV10-3 with TRBJ1-2; no clear D. Germline V gene sequence: CDR1 ENHRY, CDR2 SYGVKD. This CDR3 comprises 15 residues. Trimming removed 3 bases from V and 4 bases from J, with 15 bases in between. As DNA, the CDR3 is TGTGCCATCAGTGAAGAGCAGGCATCTCTCTATGGCTACACCTTC. It encodes CAISEEQASLYGYTF.

The gene calls are TRBV5-5 and TRBJ2-2, with 7 positions matching TRBD2. There are 16 residues in the CDR3. With V trimmed by 5 bases and J by 3 bases, 10 bases remained unmatched. CDR1 SGHKS and CDR2 YYEKEE come from the germline V gene (reference sequence). The CDR3 nucleotides read TGTGCCAGCAGAGTTTATAAGGCGGGGGACACCGGGGAGCTGTTTTTT. This translates into CASRVYKAGDTGELFF.

This clone showed up just a few times. The chain uses TRBV11-3 and TRBJ2-7, with D possibly matching TRBD1 (5 bases). CDR3 length: 13 amino acids. Trimming shortened V by 0 bases and J by 6 bases, and 9 bases separated the two germline ends. CDR1 and CDR2 (germline): SGHNT, YENEEA. CDR3 residues: CASSLEQGLEQYF. The CDR3, as DNA: TGTGCCAGCAGCTTAGAGCAGGGCCTCGAGCAGTACTTC.

This sequence joins TRBV27 and TRBJ1-2; tentatively, D is TRBD1 (5 bases). The germline V and J ends were trimmed by 5 bases and 4 bases, with 20 bases remaining between them. This CDR3 spans 16 amino acids. CDR1 is MNHEY, CDR2 SMNVEV, per germline (reference sequence). Here the CDR3 reads CASSLRGGRGLYGYTF. The CDR3 DNA reads TGTGCCAGCAGTCTGAGGGGCGGGAGGGGCCTCTATGGCTACACCTTC.

The sample holds one count of this clone. The rearrangement joins TRBV7-8 to TRBJ1-5; tentatively, D is TRBD1 (5 bases). Germline assignment: CDR1 SGHVS and CDR2 FQNEAQ. V shed 2 bases and J shed 0 bases, with 14 bases lying between them. The CDR3 loop spans 17 amino acids. The CDR3 nucleotides read TGTGCCAGCAGCTTACTCGGGAGGGACCATAGCAATCAGCCCCAGCATTTT. Its protein product is CASSLLGRDHSNQPQHF.

The CDR3 DNA reads TGTGCCAGCAGCTTGCGGGGGACTGGAAACACCATATATTTT. Protein product: CASSLRGTGNTIYF. The gene calls are TRBV5-6 and TRBJ1-3; D is perhaps TRBD1 (5 bases). This CDR3 is 14 amino acids long. Germline-derived CDR1 and CDR2 are SGHDT and YYEEEE. The V end lost 1 base, the J end lost 2 bases, and 7 bases lay between the germline ends.

V usage is TRBV7-2 and J usage is TRBJ1-2; 12 bases agree with TRBD1. Germline V gene sequence: CDR1 SGHTA, CDR2 FQGNSA. The CDR3 contains 13 residues. J was trimmed by 8 bases and V by 9 bases; bases with no gene match: 7. The CDR3 loop is CAREGQGAQGYTF. The CDR3 nucleotides read TGTGCCAGGGAGGGACAGGGGGCGCAAGGCTACACCTTC.

The chain links TRBV6-1 to TRBJ1-5; no firm D call. Germline V CDR1 and CDR2: MNHNS, SASEGT. This CDR3 is 15 amino acids long. Trimming cost V 1 base and J 7 bases, with 14 bases left between them. CDR3 sequence (DNA): TGTGCCAGCAGTGAAGGAGGTTGGGGAGGACAGCCCCAGCATTTT. Its protein product is CASSEGGWGGQPQHF.

The V and J genes are TRBV3-1 (or the pseudogene TRBV3-2) and TRBJ1-5; 7 bases are shared with TRBD1. The germline gives CDR1 LGHDT, CDR2 YNNKEL (reference sequence). This CDR3 contains 16 residues. The trim removed 0 bases at V and 2 bases at J, leaving 4 bases unmatched. The chain's CDR3 is CASSQDLGTGNQPQHF. CDR3 nucleotide sequence: TGTGCCAGCAGCCAAGATCTAGGGACAGGCAATCAGCCCCAGCATTTT.

CDR3 bases: TGTGCCAGCAGCCTGACAGGTTATAATTCACCCCTCCACTTT. Protein product: CASSLTGYNSPLHF. This rearrangement joins TRBV7-3 to TRBJ1-6; D perhaps matches TRBD1 (6 bases). The V end lost 5 bases, the J end lost 4 bases, and 9 bases lay between the germline ends. The CDR3 is 14 amino acids. Per the germline V gene, CDR1 is SGHTA and CDR2 is FQGTGA.

The chain recombines TRBV6-5 with TRBJ2-5, with 8 bases fitting TRBD1. V gave up 4 bases and J gave up 1 base; unmatched junction bases: 5. CDR1 is MNHEY and CDR2 is SVGAGI in the germline V gene. The CDR3 extends over 15 amino acids. The chain's CDR3 is CASSSPGQAQETQYF. The CDR3 DNA sequence: TGTGCCAGCAGTTCTCCGGGACAGGCCCAAGAGACCCAGTACTTC.

The chain is built from TRBV6-6 and TRBJ1-2; possibly TRBD1 for D (6 bases). Germline values: CDR1 MNHNY, CDR2 SVGAGI (reference sequence). CDR3 length: 14 amino acids. Trimming pared 2 bases from V and 2 bases from J, leaving 9 bases between. CDR3 protein: CASSYQQGNYGYTF. In DNA, the CDR3 is TGTGCCAGCAGTTACCAACAGGGAAACTATGGCTACACCTTC.

The chain uses TRBV28 and TRBJ1-5; 10 bases align to TRBD1. CDR1 is MDHEN, CDR2 SYDVKM, per germline. The CDR3 covers 17 residues. V lost 5 bases and J lost 0; bases outside the gene matches: 7. The DNA for the CDR3 is TGTGCCAGCAGTAGAGACAGGGGGCAAGATAGCAATCAGCCCCAGCATTTT. As protein: CASSRDRGQDSNQPQHF.

The chain is built from TRBV7-6 and TRBJ2-1, with 7 bases matching TRBD2. The V segment lost 2 bases and the J segment 2 bases; nucleotides outside the gene matches: 6. The CDR3 is 16 amino acids. Germline V lookup: CDR1 SGHVS, CDR2 FNYEAQ. This CDR3 is CASSLILAGAYNEQFF. CDR3 in DNA: TGTGCCAGCAGCTTAATATTGGCGGGGGCCTACAATGAGCAGTTCTTC.

The chain carries TRBV7-8 and TRBJ2-1; 11 nucleotides line up with TRBD2. The CDR3 covers 18 residues. The V and J ends lost 5 bases and 1 base, in that order; junction bases with no gene match: 10. Germline V gives CDR1 SGHVS, CDR2 FQNEAQ. Written as DNA, the CDR3 is TGTGCCAGCAGCCCCGGGATAGCGGGGGGGGATTCCTACAATGAGCAGTTCTTC. It translates to CASSPGIAGGDSYNEQFF.

V gene TRBV19 combines with J gene TRBJ2-3; D is perhaps TRBD1 (5 bases). Per germline, CDR1 LNHDA and CDR2 SQIVND (reference sequence). Trimming took off 2 bases at V and 0 bases at J, with 15 bases between the two ends. The CDR3 is made up of 17 amino acids. For the CDR3, the DNA is TGTGCCAGTAGTATAACCTCCGGGCAGGGCAGCACAGATACGCAGTATTTT. Translation: CASSITSGQGSTDTQYF.

The chain is built from TRBV23-1 and TRBJ1-6; D is ambiguous. TRBV23-1 belongs to the ORF category, with a function that is uncertain. Trimming stripped 1 base from V and 4 bases from J, with 11 bases between. The CDR3 runs to 16 residues. The CDR3 is CASSQWTAEYNSPLHF. The CDR3 DNA follows: TGCGCCAGCAGTCAATGGACTGCCGAGTATAATTCACCCCTCCACTTT.

With respect to this clone: Other DNA sequences in the sample encode the same CDR3. V usage is TRBV9 and J usage is TRBJ2-7, with 7 bases that match TRBD2. Per germline, CDR1 SGDLS and CDR2 YYNGEE. The CDR3 has 14 residues. The V gene end was trimmed by 5 bases and the J gene end by 6 bases; junction bases not matched to a gene: 11. DNA of the CDR3: TGTGCCAGCAGTCTCGACGGGGGAGGGCTCGAGCAGTACTTC. This gives the protein CASSLDGGGLEQYF.